The present TCR beta chain was sequenced within a study of shared clonotypes between healthy human individuals. CD45RA-negative memory and CD45RA+ naive subsets were split from the CD4+ cells. Trimming took 4 bases from V and 0 from J, leaving 3 bases between them. The CDR3 runs 12 residues. Germline V gene data show CDR1 as SSHAT and CDR2 as FNYEAQ (reference sequence). General study results and limits: Around 5.3% of naive CD4 clonotypes were shared across four donors.

The assay was immunoSEQ multiplex PCR, and TCRdb's table has in-frame clones only and misses some. The table lists some 1,600,000 clones, 95% to 99% of them singletons. As regards this clone: The antigen remains unidentified.

V usage is TRBV7-7 and J usage is TRBJ2-5; D gene ambiguous. Material: naive CD4+ T cells sorted from blood. Subset in this sample: CD45RA+ positively selected. This sequence was found in a man aged 25 to 45 in good health. The DNA for the CDR3 is TGTGCCAGCAGCTCGTACCAAGAGACCCAGTACTTC. It specifies CASSSYQETQYF.